This entry is about one T cell receptor beta chain. These data belong to a study of blood T cell repertoires in COVID-19. Across the study: From T cells, B-cell-depleted T cells, or PBMCs came the material, which was cDNA or gDNA.

Germline loops: CDR1 SNHLY, CDR2 FYNNEI. The CDR3 sequence is 18 residues long. Trimming stripped 0 bases from V and 3 bases from J, with 19 bases between. Libraries were prepared by immunoSEQ multiplex PCR; TCRdb keeps only in-frame clonotypes and omits some of them. The repertoire includes about 33,000 clones, approximately 89% of them detected once, and around 7% sits in the top ten. This sequence joins TRBV2 and TRBJ2-3, with D perhaps matching TRBD2 (5 bases). The TCR sequence derives from a human donor in a cohort sampled during active COVID-19. The sequenced sample consisted of peripheral blood. CDR3 coding DNA: TGTGCCAGCAGTGAAGCGTTGGACTTAGGTCCCACAACAGATACGCAGTATTTT. It specifies CASSEALDLGPTTDTQYF. The full variable domain, its missing parts supplied by reference TRBV2 and TRBJ2-3, is EPEVTQTPSHQVTQMGQEVILRCVPISNHLYFYWYRQILGQKVEFLVSFYNNEISEKSEIFDDQFSVERPDGSNFTLKIRSTKLEDSAMYFCASSEALDLGPTTDTQYFGPGTRLTVL.